The sequence of this T cell receptor (beta chain) was determined in a study of shared clonotypes between healthy human individuals. Study-level information: Every donor yielded three CD4 naive, three CD4 memory, two CD8 naive and one CD8 memory plate.

Generated by immunoSEQ multiplex PCR, the TCRdb table keeps only in-frame clones and is missing some. The table lists some 1 million clones, around 76% of them singletons. This clone was picked up a small number of times. The CDR3 loop spans 14 amino acids. Per germline, CDR1 SGHRS and CDR2 YFSETQ. V gave up 2 bases and J gave up 3 bases, with 12 bases separating them. The receptor was isolated from a man between 18 and 35 years old in good health. Sequenced sample: memory CD4+ T cells sorted from blood. Subset indicated: CD45RA-negative fraction. The chain joins TRBV5-1 to TRBJ2-7, with D perhaps matching TRBD1 (5 bases). The CDR3 nucleotides are TGCGCCAGCAGCTTCGGTCGGCAGGGCTACGAGCAGTACTTC. Protein sequence: CASSFGRQGYEQYF.